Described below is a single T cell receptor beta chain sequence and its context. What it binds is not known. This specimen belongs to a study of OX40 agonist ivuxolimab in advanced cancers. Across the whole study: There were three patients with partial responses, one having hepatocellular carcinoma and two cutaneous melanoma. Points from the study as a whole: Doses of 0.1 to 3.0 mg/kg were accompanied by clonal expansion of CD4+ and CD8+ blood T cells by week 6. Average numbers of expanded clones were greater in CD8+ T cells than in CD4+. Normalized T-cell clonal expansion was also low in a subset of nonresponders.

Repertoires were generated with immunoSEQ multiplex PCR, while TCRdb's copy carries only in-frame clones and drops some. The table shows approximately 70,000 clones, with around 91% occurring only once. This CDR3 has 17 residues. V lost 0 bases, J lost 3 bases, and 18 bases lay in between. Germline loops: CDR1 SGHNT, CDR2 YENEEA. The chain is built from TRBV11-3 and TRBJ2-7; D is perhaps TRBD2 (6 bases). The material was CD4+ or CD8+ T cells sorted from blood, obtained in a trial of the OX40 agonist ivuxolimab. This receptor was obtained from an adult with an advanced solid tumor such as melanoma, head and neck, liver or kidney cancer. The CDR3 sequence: CASSLEGGKGSVYEQYF. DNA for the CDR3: TGTGCCAGCAGCTTAGAAGGCGGGAAAGGGTCGGTCTACGAGCAGTACTTC.